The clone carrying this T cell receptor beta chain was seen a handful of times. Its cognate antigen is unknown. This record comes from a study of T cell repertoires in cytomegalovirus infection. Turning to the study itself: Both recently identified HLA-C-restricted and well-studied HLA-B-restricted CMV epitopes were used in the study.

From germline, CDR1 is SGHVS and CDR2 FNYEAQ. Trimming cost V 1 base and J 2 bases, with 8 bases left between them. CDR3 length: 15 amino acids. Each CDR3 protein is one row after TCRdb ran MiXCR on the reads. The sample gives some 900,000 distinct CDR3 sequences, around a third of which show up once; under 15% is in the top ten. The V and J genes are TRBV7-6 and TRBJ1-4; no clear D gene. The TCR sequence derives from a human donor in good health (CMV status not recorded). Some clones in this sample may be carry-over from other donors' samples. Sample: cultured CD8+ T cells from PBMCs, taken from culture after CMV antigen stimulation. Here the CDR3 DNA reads TGTGCCAGCAGCTTAGACTTTCCTACTAATGAAAAACTGTTTTTT. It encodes CASSLDFPTNEKLFF.